The 2 T cell receptor beta chains reported below all come from one sample, sequenced in a study of early T cells in non-severe SARS-CoV-2 infection. MiXCR was run by TCRdb on the 5' RACE reads, yielding one entry per CDR3 protein. Among just over 65,000 distinct CDR3 sequences, 13% were seen once, and the ten largest hold roughly 8%. Sequencing was done on a sample of whole blood. These receptors were taken from an adult who was a healthcare worker with PCR-confirmed SARS-CoV-2 infection or an uninfected control (not recorded which).

This clonotype was picked up many times. V is TRBV6-2 or TRBV6-3 and J is TRBJ2-4; 14 bases are shared with TRBD2. The junction had 11 bases not matched to a gene; V was cut back by 6 bases and J by 7 bases. The CDR3 length is 17 residues. Germline-derived CDR1 and CDR2 are MNHEY and SVGEGT. In DNA form, the CDR3 reads TGTGCCAGCAGCAGATTTGGGACTAGCGGGAGTGGGAACATTCAGTACTTC. Translated: CASSRFGTSGSGNIQYF.

The chain is built from TRBV28 and TRBJ2-2; D might be TRBD1 (6 bases). V lost 3 bases and J 6 bases, leaving 11 bases between the germline ends. Germline loops: CDR1 MDHEN, CDR2 SYDVKM. The CDR3 is 14 residues long. CDR3 residues: CASSLVGGAGELFF. The CDR3 bases are TGTGCCAGCAGTTTGGTAGGGGGTGCCGGGGAGCTGTTTTTT. Filled out from reference TRBV28 and TRBJ2-2, the complete variable domain reads DVKVTQSSRYLVKRTGEKVFLECVQDMDHENMFWYRQDPGLGLRLIYFSYDVKMKEKGDIPEGYSVSREKKERFSLILESASTNQTSMYLCASSLVGGAGELFFGEGSRLTVL.